Following are 27 T cell receptor beta chains from one sample sequenced in a study of PD-1 blockade in classical Hodgkin lymphoma. Method: immunoSEQ multiplex PCR; TCRdb's copy keeps in-frame clones and lacks some. The table lists tens of thousands of clones, around 78% of them singletons. The time point was: cycle 4 day 1 (C4D1), after about 6 weeks of nivolumab. Relapse after autologous stem cell transplantation occurred in every patient, and brentuximab vedotin exposure varied. The starting material was peripheral blood mononuclear cells (PBMCs), obtained before the fourth cycle of nivolumab. The receptors come from a human donor with classical Hodgkin lymphoma.

The chain uses TRBV7-9 and TRBJ1-2, with 8 bases identical to TRBD1. V gave up 5 bases and J gave up 0 bases; unmatched junction bases: 2. The CDR3 contains 14 residues. Germline values: CDR1 SEHNR, CDR2 FQNEAQ (reference sequence). The CDR3 spells CASSMGQANYGYTF. CDR3 nucleotides: TGTGCCAGCAGCATGGGACAGGCTAACTATGGCTACACCTTC.

The V gene is TRBV6-5, the J gene TRBJ2-7; 7 bases are a match to TRBD1. CDR3 size: 14 residues. Germline-derived CDR1 and CDR2 are MNHEY and SVGAGI. V lost 5 bases and J lost 3; bases outside the gene matches: 7. The CDR3 coding sequence is TGTGCCAGCAGTGAGGGACAGCGATACTACGAGCAGTACTTC. It translates to CASSEGQRYYEQYF.

The chain carries TRBV5-8 and TRBJ1-5; D not resolved. With 2 bases removed from V and 0 bases from J, the gap between germline ends came to 15 bases. This CDR3 is built from 17 residues. CDR1 SGHTS and CDR2 YDEGEE come from the germline V gene. CDR3 region: CASSFFSRSYSNQPQHF. As DNA, the CDR3 is TGTGCCAGCAGCTTTTTTTCCAGGTCTTATAGCAATCAGCCCCAGCATTTT.

The V and J genes are TRBV6-5 and TRBJ2-5; perhaps TRBD2 as D (5 bases). The CDR3 has 11 residues. The V and J ends lost 7 bases and 7 bases respectively, with 10 bases between them. CDR1 is MNHEY, CDR2 SVGAGI, per germline. CDR3 amino acids: CASTSEGTQYF. The CDR3 DNA follows: TGTGCCAGCACCTCCGAGGGGACCCAGTACTTC.

V gene TRBV7-6 combines with J gene TRBJ2-2, with a tentative D call TRBD2 (6 bases). The ends were cut back, 5 bases at V and 0 bases at J, with 16 bases in the middle. CDR1 SGHVS and CDR2 FNYEAQ come from the germline V gene. The CDR3 covers 17 residues. The CDR3 DNA is TGTGCCAGCAGCCCCACGGGAGAGGGACCGAACACCGGGGAGCTGTTTTTT. It translates to CASSPTGEGPNTGELFF.

A few counts support this clone. CDR3 nucleotides: TGTGCCAGCAGTTACTCCGGGACAGGGGGCTATGGCTACACCTTC. Encoded protein: CASSYSGTGGYGYTF. V gene TRBV6-5 combines with J gene TRBJ1-2; 11 positions agree with TRBD1. Germline trimming cut 0 bases from V and 4 bases from J; bases unmatched to any gene: 1. The germline CDR1 and CDR2 sequences are MNHEY and SVGAGI. The CDR3 is 15 residues long.

This sequence joins TRBV19 and TRBJ1-5; no reliable D call. Germline V gene data show CDR1 as LNHDA and CDR2 as SQIVND (reference sequence). The length of the CDR3 is 15 residues. With 5 bases removed from V and 5 bases from J, the gap between germline ends came to 16 bases. The CDR3 reads CASSYQAGQDQPQHF. In DNA, the CDR3 is TGTGCCAGTAGTTATCAGGCAGGTCAGGATCAGCCCCAGCATTTT.

This clone was recorded only once. J is TRBJ2-1 and V is TRBV25-1; 10 bases are a match to TRBD1. Germline loops: CDR1 MGHDK, CDR2 SYGVNS. This CDR3 contains 15 residues. The junction had 7 bases not matched to a gene; V was cut back by 3 bases and J by 8 bases. The CDR3 loop is CASSDRGQGIDEQFF. The CDR3 DNA follows: TGTGCCAGCAGTGATAGGGGACAGGGGATTGATGAGCAGTTCTTC.

This clone was counted between two and nine times. This chain joins TRBV7-3 and TRBJ2-7, with 7 bases lining up with TRBD1. Trimming at V came to 5 bases and at J to 2 bases, leaving 6 bases not matched to a gene. The CDR3 consists of 14 residues. CDR1 is SGHTA and CDR2 is FQGTGA in the germline V gene. CDR3 region: CASSKHRGPYEQYF. DNA for the CDR3: TGTGCCAGCAGCAAACACAGGGGTCCCTACGAGCAGTACTTC.

J is TRBJ1-4 and V is TRBV28, with a weak D call TRBD1 (5 bases). The CDR3 extends over 15 amino acids. In germline, CDR1 is MDHEN, CDR2 SYDVKM. Trimming cost V 5 bases and J 4 bases, with 14 bases left between them. This CDR3 is CASSPLRGVNEKLFF. CDR3 sequence (DNA): TGTGCCAGCAGTCCCCTCCGGGGGGTTAATGAAAAACTGTTTTTT.

This sequence joins TRBV7-2 and TRBJ2-1; 11 positions match TRBD2. Germline CDR1 and CDR2: SGHTA and FQGNSA. Trimming took 5 bases from V and 9 from J; bases not matched to a gene: 15. The CDR3 is made up of 17 amino acids. In nucleotides, the CDR3 is TGTGCCAGCAGCCTCTACGGGACTAGCGGTTCTAGTGGTGAGCAGTTCTTC. Amino acids: CASSLYGTSGSSGEQFF.

The chain joins TRBV19 to TRBJ1-5, with 7 bases fitting TRBD1. The trim removed 2 bases at V and 5 bases at J, leaving 6 bases unmatched. Germline V gene lookup returns CDR1 LNHDA and CDR2 SQIVND (reference sequence). There are 15 residues in the CDR3. The DNA for the CDR3 is TGTGCCAGTAGTATACGGTGGGACAGATATCAGCCCCAGCATTTT. The encoded protein is CASSIRWDRYQPQHF. Using reference TRBV19 and TRBJ1-5 for the parts outside the CDR3, the full variable domain is DGGITQSPKYLFRKEGQNVTLSCEQNLNHDAMYWYRQDPGQGLRLIYYSQIVNDFQKGDIAEGYSVSREKKESFPLTVTSAQKNPTAFYLCASSIRWDRYQPQHFGDGTRLSIL.

The gene calls are TRBV6-5 and TRBJ2-1; D is undetermined. The CDR3 length is 13 residues. Trimming pared 8 bases from V and 3 bases from J, leaving 11 bases between. Germline assignment: CDR1 MNHEY and CDR2 SVGAGI. CDR3 DNA sequence: TGTGCCAGCCACTCCGGGTTCTACAATGAGCAGTTCTTC. It translates to CASHSGFYNEQFF.

This sequence joins TRBV4-3 and TRBJ1-4, with TRBD1 as a possible D gene (5 bases). Trimming took 0 bases from V and 7 from J, leaving 21 bases between them. In germline, CDR1 is LGHNA, CDR2 YSLEER. The CDR3 is made up of 18 amino acids. The CDR3 DNA reads as TGCGCCAGCAGCCAAGAAGGGCAAGGGGAGGGGAAGGTTGAAAAACTGTTTTTT. It yields the protein CASSQEGQGEGKVEKLFF.

This clone has just a few counts. The chain uses TRBV19 and TRBJ2-7; 8 nucleotides line up with TRBD1. Germline lookup yields CDR1 LNHDA and CDR2 SQIVND (reference sequence). The trim removed 1 base at V and 3 bases at J, leaving 8 bases unmatched. The CDR3 extends over 16 amino acids. The CDR3 here is CASSIAAGTGDYEQYF. CDR3 in DNA: TGTGCCAGTAGTATAGCGGCCGGGACAGGAGACTACGAGCAGTACTTC. Using reference TRBV19 and TRBJ2-7 for the parts outside the CDR3, the full variable domain is DGGITQSPKYLFRKEGQNVTLSCEQNLNHDAMYWYRQDPGQGLRLIYYSQIVNDFQKGDIAEGYSVSREKKESFPLTVTSAQKNPTAFYLCASSIAAGTGDYEQYFGPGTRLTVT.

The chain uses TRBV10-3 and TRBJ2-1; either TRBD1 or TRBD2 may fit D (5 bases each). V lost 3 bases to trimming and J lost 2 bases, with 11 bases between them. The CDR3 is 15 amino acids. Germline CDR1 and CDR2: ENHRY and SYGVKD. The CDR3 nucleotides read TGTGCCATCAGTGACCGTGGGACGACCTACAATGAGCAGTTCTTC. This codes for CAISDRGTTYNEQFF.

The chain links TRBV9 to TRBJ2-3; D could derive from TRBD1 or TRBD2 (5 bases each). V lost 0 bases to trimming and J lost 1 base, with 6 bases between them. The germline V gene has CDR1 SGDLS and CDR2 YYNGEE. This CDR3 has 14 amino acids. The CDR3 is CASSVAGRTDTQYF. The CDR3 region has the DNA TGTGCCAGCAGCGTAGCGGGGCGCACAGATACGCAGTATTTT.

This clone was observed once. The gene calls are TRBV6-6 and TRBJ2-3; 8 bases align to TRBD1. The CDR3 has 15 residues. V shed 8 bases, J shed 0 bases, and the junction held 7 bases outside the gene matches. The germline V gene has CDR1 MNHNY and CDR2 SVGAGI (reference sequence). The CDR3: CASARDRISTDTQYF. CDR3 DNA: TGTGCCAGCGCCAGGGACAGGATAAGCACAGATACGCAGTATTTT.

The V call is TRBV4-2, the J call TRBJ2-5, with 7 bases aligning to TRBD2. Unmatched junction bases numbered 14, after V lost 0 bases and J lost 4 bases. CDR1 and CDR2 from the germline V gene are LGHNA and YNFKEQ. CDR3 size: 18 residues. In DNA form, the CDR3 reads TGTGCCAGCAGCCAAGAATCCGGTTCCGGGAGGATCCGAGAGACCCAGTACTTC. The encoded protein is CASSQESGSGRIRETQYF.

The chain recombines TRBV6-6 with TRBJ1-2; no clear D. Germline V gives CDR1 MNHNY, CDR2 SVGAGI (reference sequence). The CDR3 contains 13 residues. With 5 bases removed from V and 2 bases from J, the gap between germline ends came to 9 bases. CDR3 nucleotide sequence: TGTGCCAGCAGTATGGACGGAAACTATGGCTACACCTTC. Its translation is CASSMDGNYGYTF.

The rearrangement links TRBV10-3 to TRBJ2-2, with a possible D match to TRBD1 (5 bases). The CDR3 is 12 amino acids. Germline CDR1 is ENHRY and CDR2 is SYGVKD. V lost 2 bases, J lost 7 bases, and 5 bases lay in between. Written as DNA, the CDR3 is TGTGCCATCAGTGAGACAGGCGGGGAGCTGTTTTTT. It codes for CAISETGGELFF.

The chain couples TRBV6-4 to TRBJ2-3; 14 bases match TRBD2. The CDR3 spans 16 residues. The J segment lost 2 bases and the V segment lost 6 bases, leaving 4 bases of the junction unmatched. Germline CDR1 is MRHNA and CDR2 is SNTAGT. As DNA, the CDR3 is TGTGCCAGCAGCCCGGGACTAGCGGGGGACACAGATACGCAGTATTTT. Protein sequence: CASSPGLAGDTDTQYF.

The rearrangement joins TRBV10-3 to TRBJ1-4, with a possible D match to TRBD1 (5 bases). The CDR3 spans 13 residues. Germline V lookup: CDR1 ENHRY, CDR2 SYGVKD. The ends were cut back, 3 bases at V and 6 bases at J, with 8 bases in the middle. CDR3: CAISDGGDEKLFF. CDR3 nucleotide sequence: TGTGCCATCAGTGACGGGGGTGATGAAAAACTGTTTTTT.

The CDR3 sequence is CASSYRRGELFF. CDR3 nucleotides: TGTGCCAGCAGTTACCGTCGTGGGGAGCTGTTTTTT. The rearrangement joins TRBV6-5 to TRBJ2-2; unclear D gene. The CDR3 is 12 residues long. Germline V gives CDR1 MNHEY, CDR2 SVGAGI. V lost 2 bases and J 8 bases, leaving 6 bases between the germline ends.

This chain uses TRBV7-8 with TRBJ1-3, with a tentative D call TRBD1 (5 bases). Germline CDR1 is SGHVS and CDR2 is FQNEAQ. V shed 4 bases and J shed 4 bases, with 11 bases lying between them. This CDR3 contains 14 residues. The CDR3 region is CASSSGRGGNTIYF. The CDR3 coding sequence is TGTGCCAGCAGCTCAGGGAGGGGCGGAAACACCATATATTTT.

The chain is built from TRBV4-1 and TRBJ2-5; a possible D gene is TRBD1 (5 bases). The CDR3 consists of 14 residues. V was cut by 0 bases and J by 5 bases, with 10 bases left in between. CDR1 is MGHRA and CDR2 is YSYEKL in the germline V gene. In DNA, the CDR3 is TGCGCCAGCAGCCAAGAAGCAGGGTCGGAGACCCAGTACTTC. Amino acids: CASSQEAGSETQYF.

The rearrangement joins TRBV7-6 to TRBJ1-5; D is undetermined. The CDR3 sequence is 12 residues long. With 3 bases removed from V and 2 bases from J, the gap between germline ends came to 2 bases. From germline, CDR1 is SGHVS and CDR2 FNYEAQ. CDR3 in DNA: TGTGCCAGCAGCTTCGGCAATCAGCCCCAGCATTTT. Protein: CASSFGNQPQHF.